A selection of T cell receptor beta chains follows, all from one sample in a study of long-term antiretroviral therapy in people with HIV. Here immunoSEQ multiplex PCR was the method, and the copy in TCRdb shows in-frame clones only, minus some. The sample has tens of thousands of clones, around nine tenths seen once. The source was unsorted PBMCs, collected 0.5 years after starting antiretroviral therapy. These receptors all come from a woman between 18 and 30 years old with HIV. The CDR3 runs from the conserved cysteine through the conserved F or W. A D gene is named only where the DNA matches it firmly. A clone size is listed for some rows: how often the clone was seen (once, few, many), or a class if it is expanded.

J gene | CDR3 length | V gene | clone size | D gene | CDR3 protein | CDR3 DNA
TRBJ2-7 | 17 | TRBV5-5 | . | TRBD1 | CASSLAYTGTGVYEQYF | TGTGCCAGCAGCTTGGCTTATACCGGGACAGGGGTCTACGAGCAGTACTTC
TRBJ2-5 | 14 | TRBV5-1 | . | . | CASGTGLYQETQYF | TGCGCCAGCGGGACTGGACTGTACCAAGAGACCCAGTACTTC
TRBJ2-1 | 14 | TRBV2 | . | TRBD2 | CASRRGGVYNEQFF | TGTGCCAGCAGAAGGGGAGGGGTATACAATGAGCAGTTCTTC
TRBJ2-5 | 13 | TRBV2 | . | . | CASNTRGEETQYF | TGTGCCAGCAACACCAGGGGGGAAGAGACCCAGTACTTC
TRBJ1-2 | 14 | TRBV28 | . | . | CASTQIGVGFGYTF | TGTGCCAGCACCCAAATCGGAGTAGGGTTTGGCTACACCTTC
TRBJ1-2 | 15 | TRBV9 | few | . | CASSVEQGVDYGYTF | TGTGCCAGCAGCGTAGAGCAGGGCGTCGACTATGGCTACACCTTC
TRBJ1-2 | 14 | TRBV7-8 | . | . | CASSPEGGYYGYTF | TGTGCCAGCAGCCCCGAAGGCGGGTACTATGGCTACACCTTC
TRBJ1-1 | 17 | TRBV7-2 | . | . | CASSLARLGGAKAEAFF | TGTGCCAGCAGCTTAGCGCGGTTAGGGGGGGCTAAGGCTGAAGCTTTCTTT
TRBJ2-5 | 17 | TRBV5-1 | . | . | CASSLELTRDWSETQYF | TGCGCCAGCAGCTTGGAGCTCACGAGGGATTGGTCGGAGACCCAGTACTTC
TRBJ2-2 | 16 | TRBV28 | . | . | CASSPRRTANTGELFF | TGTGCCAGCAGCCCCCGACGGACCGCGAACACCGGGGAGCTGTTTTTT
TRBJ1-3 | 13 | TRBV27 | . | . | CASSRSSGNTIYF | TGTGCCAGCAGCCGGTCCTCTGGAAACACCATATATTTT
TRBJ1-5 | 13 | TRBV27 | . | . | CASTTGGNQPQHF | TGTGCCAGCACGACGGGGGGGAATCAGCCCCAGCATTTT
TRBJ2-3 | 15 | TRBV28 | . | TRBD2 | CASSPSGGPRDTQYF | TGTGCCAGCAGCCCTAGCGGGGGACCTAGAGATACGCAGTATTTT
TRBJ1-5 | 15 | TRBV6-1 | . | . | CASSTDSVPNQPQHF | TGTGCCAGCAGTACGGACAGCGTACCCAATCAGCCCCAGCATTTT
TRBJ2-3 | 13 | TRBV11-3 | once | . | CASSLDFTDTQYF | TGTGCCAGCAGCTTAGATTTCACAGATACGCAGTATTTT
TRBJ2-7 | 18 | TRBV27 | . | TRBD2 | CASSPRTSGSAGSYEQYF | TGTGCCAGCAGTCCCAGGACTAGCGGGAGTGCGGGTTCCTACGAGCAGTACTTC
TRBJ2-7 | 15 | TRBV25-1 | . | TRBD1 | CASSLQGTGLNEQYF | TGTGCCAGCAGTCTTCAAGGGACAGGACTCAACGAGCAGTACTTC
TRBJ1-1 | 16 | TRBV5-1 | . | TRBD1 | CASSPGTGDRSTEAFF | TGCGCCAGCAGTCCCGGGACAGGGGATAGAAGCACTGAAGCTTTCTTT
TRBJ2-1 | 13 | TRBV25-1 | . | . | CASSETVYNEQFF | TGTGCCAGCAGTGAAACGGTTTACAATGAGCAGTTCTTC
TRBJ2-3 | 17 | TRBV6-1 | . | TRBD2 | CASSGTGLADYTDTQYF | TGTGCCAGCAGTGGCACGGGACTAGCGGATTACACAGATACGCAGTATTTT
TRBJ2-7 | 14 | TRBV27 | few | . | CASSRSGQSYEQYF | TGTGCCAGCAGCCGAAGTGGACAGTCCTACGAGCAGTACTTC
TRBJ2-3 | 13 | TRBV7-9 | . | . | CASSLGPRDTQYF | TGTGCCAGCAGCTTAGGCCCGAGGGATACGCAGTATTTT
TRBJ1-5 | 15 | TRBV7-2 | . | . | CASSLAGRHNQPQHF | TGTGCCAGCAGCTTAGCGGGCAGACACAATCAGCCCCAGCATTTT
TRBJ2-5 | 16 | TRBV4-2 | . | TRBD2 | CASSQRTSGAQETQYF | TGTGCCAGCAGCCAACGGACTAGCGGGGCCCAAGAGACCCAGTACTTC
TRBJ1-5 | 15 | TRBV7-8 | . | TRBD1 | CASSSDRGINQPQHF | TGTGCCAGCAGCAGTGACAGGGGGATTAATCAGCCCCAGCATTTT
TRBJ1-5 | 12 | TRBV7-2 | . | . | CASSLFLGPQHF | TGTGCCAGCAGCTTATTCCTGGGGCCCCAGCATTTT
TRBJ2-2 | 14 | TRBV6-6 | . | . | CASGPGGGTGELFF | TGTGCCAGCGGACCAGGGGGGGGAACCGGGGAGCTGTTTTTT
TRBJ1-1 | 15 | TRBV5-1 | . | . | CASSLAPPVEDEAFF | TGCGCCAGCAGCTTGGCCCCCCCTGTGGAGGATGAAGCTTTCTTT
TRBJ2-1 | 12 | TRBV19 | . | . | CASSIARHEQFF | TGTGCCAGTAGTATTGCCAGGCATGAGCAGTTCTTC
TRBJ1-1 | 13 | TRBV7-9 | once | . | CASSLGRDDGAFF | TGTGCCAGCAGCTTAGGACGGGACGACGGGGCTTTCTTT
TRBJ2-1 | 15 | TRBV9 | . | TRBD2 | CASSVGREGLNEQFF | TGTGCCAGCAGCGTAGGACGGGAGGGCCTAAATGAGCAGTTCTTC
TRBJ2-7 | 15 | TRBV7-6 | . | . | CASSSLEEGAYEQYF | TGTGCCAGCAGCTCCCTTGAGGAGGGGGCCTACGAGCAGTACTTC
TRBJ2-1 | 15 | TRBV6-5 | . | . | CASSYTRGAYNEQFF | TGTGCCAGCAGTTACACCAGGGGCGCGTACAATGAGCAGTTCTTC
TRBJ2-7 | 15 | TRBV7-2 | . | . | CASSLVGALAREQYF | TGTGCCAGCAGCTTAGTGGGGGCGCTAGCCCGGGAGCAGTACTTC
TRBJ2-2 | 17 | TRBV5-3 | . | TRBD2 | CARSLVLAGDGTGELFF | TGTGCCAGAAGCTTGGTACTAGCGGGAGATGGCACCGGGGAGCTGTTTTTT
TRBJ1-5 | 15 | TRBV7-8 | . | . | CASSPQSGLNQPQHF | TGTGCCAGCAGCCCCCAGTCAGGACTCAATCAGCCCCAGCATTTT
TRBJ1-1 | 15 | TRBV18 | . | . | CASSPPWQRNTEAFF | TGTGCCAGCTCACCCCCGTGGCAGCGGAACACTGAAGCTTTCTTT
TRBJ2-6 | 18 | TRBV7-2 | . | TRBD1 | CASSKGGTGSAGANVLTF | TGTGCCAGCAGCAAAGGTGGGACAGGGTCTGCTGGGGCCAACGTCCTGACTTTC
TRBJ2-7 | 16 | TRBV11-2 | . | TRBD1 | CASSLEFDRVYYEQYF | TGTGCCAGCAGCTTAGAGTTCGACAGGGTTTACTACGAGCAGTACTTC
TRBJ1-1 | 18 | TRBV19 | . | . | CASSIAGGPGTLGTEAFF | TGTGCCAGTAGTATAGCAGGAGGACCTGGGACACTTGGCACTGAAGCTTTCTTT
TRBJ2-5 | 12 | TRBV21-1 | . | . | CARRTGRETQYF | TGTGCCAGGAGGACAGGGAGAGAGACCCAGTACTTC
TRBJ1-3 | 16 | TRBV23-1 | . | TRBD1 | CASSQDNRGPGNTIYF | TGCGCCAGCAGTCAAGATAACAGGGGGCCCGGAAACACCATATATTTT
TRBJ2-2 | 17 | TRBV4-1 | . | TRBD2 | CASSQQREASNTGELFF | TGCGCCAGCAGCCAACAGCGGGAGGCCTCGAACACCGGGGAGCTGTTTTTT
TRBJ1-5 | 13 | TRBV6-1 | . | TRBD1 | CASSGGSNQPQHF | TGTGCCAGTTCAGGGGGAAGCAATCAGCCCCAGCATTTT
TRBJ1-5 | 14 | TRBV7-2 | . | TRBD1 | CASSGQGRNQPQHF | TGTGCCAGCAGCGGACAGGGACGCAATCAGCCCCAGCATTTT
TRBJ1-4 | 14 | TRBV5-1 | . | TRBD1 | CASSKDRGYEKLFF | TGCGCCAGCAGCAAGGACAGGGGCTATGAAAAACTGTTTTTT
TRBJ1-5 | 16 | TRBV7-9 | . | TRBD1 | CASSAWDRGSNQPQHF | TGTGCCAGCAGCGCCTGGGACAGGGGGTCCAATCAGCCCCAGCATTTT
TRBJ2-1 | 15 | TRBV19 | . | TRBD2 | CASSLTSGDYNEQFF | TGTGCCAGTAGCTTGACTAGCGGGGACTACAATGAGCAGTTCTTC
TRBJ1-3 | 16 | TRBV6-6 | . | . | CASSYSGGASGNTIYF | TGTGCCAGCAGTTACTCGGGGGGCGCATCTGGAAACACCATATATTTT
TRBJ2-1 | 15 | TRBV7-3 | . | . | CASSLEGNRNNEQFF | TGTGCCAGCAGCTTAGAGGGAAATAGAAACAATGAGCAGTTCTTC
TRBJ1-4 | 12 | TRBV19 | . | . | CASRKREEKLFF | TGTGCCAGTAGGAAGAGGGAGGAAAAACTGTTTTTT
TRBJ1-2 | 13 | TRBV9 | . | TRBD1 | CASSVTGVNGYTF | TGTGCCAGCAGCGTCACAGGGGTAAATGGCTACACCTTC
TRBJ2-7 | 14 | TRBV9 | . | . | CASSLAKGSYEQYF | TGTGCCAGCAGCTTAGCTAAGGGATCCTACGAGCAGTACTTC
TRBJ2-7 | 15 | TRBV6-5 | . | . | CASSYLRGRIGEQYF | TGTGCCAGCAGTTACCTTAGGGGGAGGATTGGCGAGCAGTACTTC